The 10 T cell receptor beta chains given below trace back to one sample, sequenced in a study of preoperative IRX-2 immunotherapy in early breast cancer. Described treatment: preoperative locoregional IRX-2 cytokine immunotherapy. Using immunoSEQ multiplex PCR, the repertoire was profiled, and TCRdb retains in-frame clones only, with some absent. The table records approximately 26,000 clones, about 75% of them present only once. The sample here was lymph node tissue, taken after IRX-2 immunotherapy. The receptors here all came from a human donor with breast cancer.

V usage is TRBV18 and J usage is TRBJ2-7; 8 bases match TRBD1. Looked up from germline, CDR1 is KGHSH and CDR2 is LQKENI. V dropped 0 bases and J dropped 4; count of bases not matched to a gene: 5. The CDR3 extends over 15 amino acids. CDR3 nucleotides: TGTGCCAGCTCACCACCGGCAGGGGGCAGGTACGAGCAGTACTTC. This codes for CASSPPAGGRYEQYF.

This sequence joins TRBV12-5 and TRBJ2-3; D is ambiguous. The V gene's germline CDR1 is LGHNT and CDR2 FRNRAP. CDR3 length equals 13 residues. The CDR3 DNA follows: TGTGCCAGCATTGAAACTAGCACAGATACGCAGTATTTT. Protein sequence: CASIETSTDTQYF.

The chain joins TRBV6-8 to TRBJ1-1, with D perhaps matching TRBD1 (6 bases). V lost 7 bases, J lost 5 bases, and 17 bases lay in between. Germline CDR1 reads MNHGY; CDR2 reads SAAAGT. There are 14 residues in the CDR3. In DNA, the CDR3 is TGTGCCAGCATCCCTCAGGGGTTGGGTACTGAAGCTTTCTTT. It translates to CASIPQGLGTEAFF.

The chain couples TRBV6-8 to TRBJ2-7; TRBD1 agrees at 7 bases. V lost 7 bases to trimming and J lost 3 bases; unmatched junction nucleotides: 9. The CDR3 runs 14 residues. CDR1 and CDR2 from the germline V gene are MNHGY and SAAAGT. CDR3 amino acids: CASTAPDRSYEQYF. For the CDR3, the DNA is TGTGCCAGCACTGCTCCGGACAGGAGCTACGAGCAGTACTTC.

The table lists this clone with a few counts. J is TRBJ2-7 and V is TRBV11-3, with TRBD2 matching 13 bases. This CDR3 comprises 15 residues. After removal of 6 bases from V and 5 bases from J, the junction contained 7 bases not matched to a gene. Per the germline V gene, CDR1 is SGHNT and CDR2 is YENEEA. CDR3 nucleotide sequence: TGTGCCAGCAGACCCGGGACTAGCGGGACCAACGAGCAGTACTTC. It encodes CASRPGTSGTNEQYF. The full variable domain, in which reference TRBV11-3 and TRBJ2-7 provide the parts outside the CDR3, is EAGVVQSPRYKIIEKKQPVAFWCNPISGHNTLYWYLQNLGQGPELLIRYENEEAVDDSQLPKDRFSAERLKGVDSTLKIQPAELGDSAVYLCASRPGTSGTNEQYFGPGTRLTVT.

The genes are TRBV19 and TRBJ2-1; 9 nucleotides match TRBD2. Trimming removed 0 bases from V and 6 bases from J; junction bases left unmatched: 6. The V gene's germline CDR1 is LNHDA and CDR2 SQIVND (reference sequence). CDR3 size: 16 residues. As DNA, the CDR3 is TGTGCCAGTAGTATAGACGGGGCGGGACTAGCCAATGAGCAGTTCTTC. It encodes CASSIDGAGLANEQFF.

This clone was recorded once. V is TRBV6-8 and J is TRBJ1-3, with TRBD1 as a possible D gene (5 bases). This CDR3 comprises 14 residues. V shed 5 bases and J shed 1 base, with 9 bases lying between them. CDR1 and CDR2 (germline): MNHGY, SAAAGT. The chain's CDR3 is CASSRQTSGNTIYF. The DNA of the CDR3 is TGTGCCAGCAGTCGACAGACTTCTGGAAACACCATATATTTT.

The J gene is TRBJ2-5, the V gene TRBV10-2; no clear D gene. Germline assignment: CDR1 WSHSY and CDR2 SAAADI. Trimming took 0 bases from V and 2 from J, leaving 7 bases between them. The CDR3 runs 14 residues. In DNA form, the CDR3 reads TGCGCCAGCAGTGAGTCCGGCAATCAAGAGACCCAGTACTTC. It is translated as CASSESGNQETQYF.

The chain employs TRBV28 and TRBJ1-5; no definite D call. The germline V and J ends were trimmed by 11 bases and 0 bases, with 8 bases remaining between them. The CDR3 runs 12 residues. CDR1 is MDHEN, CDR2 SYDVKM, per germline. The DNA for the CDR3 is TGTGCCTGGGCGTCTAGCAATCAGCCCCAGCATTTT. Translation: CAWASSNQPQHF.

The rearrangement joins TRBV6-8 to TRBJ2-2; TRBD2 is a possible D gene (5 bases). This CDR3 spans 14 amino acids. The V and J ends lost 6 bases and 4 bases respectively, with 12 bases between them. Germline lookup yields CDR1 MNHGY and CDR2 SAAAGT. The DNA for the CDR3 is TGTGCCAGCAGCCTTCTGGGGAGCACCGGGGAGCTGTTTTTT. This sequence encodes CASSLLGSTGELFF.